Shown below are 27 T cell receptor beta chains from a single sample sequenced in a study of blood T cell repertoires in COVID-19. Method: immunoSEQ multiplex PCR; TCRdb's copy keeps in-frame clones and lacks some. Seen here are 65,000 to 85,000 clones, about 93% observed once, and the top ten hold 5.5% to 6%. Sequenced: peripheral blood. These receptors were taken from a human donor in a cohort sampled during active COVID-19.

The rearrangement links TRBV6-5 to TRBJ1-5; weak D call: TRBD1 (5 bases). V lost 0 bases, J lost 5 bases, and 11 bases lay in between. CDR3 length: 15 amino acids. Germline loops: CDR1 MNHEY, CDR2 SVGAGI. The CDR3 reads CASSYSRGGDQPQHF. As DNA, the CDR3 is TGTGCCAGCAGTTACTCAAGGGGCGGCGATCAGCCCCAGCATTTT.

This chain connects TRBV5-1 to TRBJ1-6; a weak D match, TRBD1 (6 bases). The V end lost 0 bases, the J end lost 8 bases, and 12 bases lay between the germline ends. Germline values: CDR1 SGHRS, CDR2 YFSETQ. CDR3 length equals 15 residues. In DNA form, the CDR3 reads TGCGCCAGCAGCTTGGCCGGACAGCCCTATTCACCCCTCCACTTT. It translates to CASSLAGQPYSPLHF.

The V and J genes are TRBV11-3 and TRBJ1-1; the D gene is possibly TRBD1 (6 bases). From germline, CDR1 is SGHNT and CDR2 YENEEA. The CDR3 contains 13 residues. Trimming pared 4 bases from V and 3 bases from J, leaving 9 bases between. CDR3 coding DNA: TGTGCCAGCAGCTCAGGGGTTCACACTGAAGCTTTCTTT. This sequence encodes CASSSGVHTEAFF.

The rearrangement uses TRBV19 and TRBJ2-5; TRBD1 is a possible D gene (5 bases). Germline V gene sequence: CDR1 LNHDA, CDR2 SQIVND (reference sequence). V lost 2 bases, J lost 1 base, and 11 bases lay in between. This CDR3 comprises 15 residues. CDR3 in amino acids: CASSIIDSFQETQYF. As DNA, the CDR3 is TGTGCCAGTAGTATAATTGACAGCTTCCAAGAGACCCAGTACTTC.

The chain has TRBV7-9 and TRBJ1-4; 7 bases match TRBD1. This CDR3 region has 19 residues. From germline, CDR1 is SEHNR and CDR2 FQNEAQ (reference sequence). Trimming at V came to 4 bases and at J to 7 bases, leaving 21 bases not matched to a gene. The CDR3 DNA follows: TGTGCCAGCAGCTCTAAGGTCTCCAGGGGGGTTCCCCCAGCTGAAAAACTGTTTTTT. It is translated as CASSSKVSRGVPPAEKLFF.

This clone is medium-sized (0.01 to 0.1%) by share. The chain carries TRBV5-4 and TRBJ1-3; unclear D gene. The length of the CDR3 is 17 residues. The V end was cut by 4 bases, the J end by 0 bases, with 17 bases between. In germline, CDR1 is SGHNT, CDR2 YYREEE (reference sequence). The CDR3 sequence: CASSHSWAIISGNTIYF. CDR3 bases: TGTGCCAGCAGCCACTCGTGGGCCATCATCTCTGGAAACACCATATATTTT.

The chain joins TRBV19 to TRBJ1-1; TRBD1 agrees at 9 bases. CDR3 size: 14 residues. Germline CDR1 reads LNHDA; CDR2 reads SQIVND (reference sequence). Trimming cost V 5 bases and J 3 bases; bases outside gene matches: 4. CDR3 amino acids: CASSGRDRDTEAFF. The CDR3 DNA follows: TGTGCCAGTAGTGGCCGGGACAGGGACACTGAAGCTTTCTTT.

V and J are TRBV18 and TRBJ2-2; 14 bases fit TRBD2. Germline trimming cut 3 bases from V and 7 bases from J; bases unmatched to any gene: 7. CDR1 and CDR2 (germline): KGHSH, LQKENI. The CDR3 consists of 17 residues. The CDR3 spells CASSPGLAGAHVGELFF. The CDR3 region has the DNA TGTGCCAGCTCACCGGGACTAGCGGGGGCCCACGTCGGGGAGCTGTTTTTT.

The rearrangement joins TRBV4-3 to TRBJ2-7, with D possibly matching TRBD1 (5 bases). This CDR3 comprises 16 residues. The V end was cut by 4 bases, the J end by 1 base, with 17 bases between. The germline CDR1 and CDR2 sequences are LGHNA and YSLEER. CDR3 DNA sequence: TGCGCCAGCAGCCCCCTCGTAGACAGTTTTTCCTACGAGCAGTACTTC. Residues: CASSPLVDSFSYEQYF.

The rearrangement links TRBV6-5 to TRBJ1-4, with 10 nucleotides matching TRBD1. The ends lost 7 bases at V and 5 bases at J; junction bases unmatched: 7. Germline CDR1 and CDR2: MNHEY and SVGAGI. The CDR3 contains 15 residues. The CDR3 sequence is CASTEPGQGNEKLFF. Here the CDR3 DNA reads TGTGCCAGCACCGAACCGGGACAGGGGAATGAAAAACTGTTTTTT.

The rearrangement joins TRBV5-4 to TRBJ2-7; TRBD1 is a possible D gene (6 bases). Germline V gene sequence: CDR1 SGHNT, CDR2 YYREEE (reference sequence). This CDR3 is 13 amino acids long. V lost 3 bases to trimming and J lost 2 bases, with 9 bases between them. In DNA, the CDR3 is TGTGCCAGCAGCTGGGACAACCCCTACGAGCAGTACTTC. This encodes CASSWDNPYEQYF.

The chain uses TRBV19 and TRBJ1-6; a possible D gene is TRBD1 (6 bases). V shed 6 bases and J shed 8 bases, with 14 bases lying between them. Germline V CDR1 and CDR2: LNHDA, SQIVND (reference sequence). The CDR3 extends over 14 amino acids. The chain's CDR3 is CASRTLEGDSPLHF. DNA of the CDR3: TGTGCCAGTAGAACTCTAGAGGGGGATTCACCCCTCCACTTT.

This chain connects TRBV20-1 to TRBJ1-2; 7 bases line up with TRBD1. CDR1 DFQATT and CDR2 SNEGSKA come from the germline V gene (reference sequence). CDR3 size: 13 residues. V was pared by 3 bases and J by 7 bases, with 8 bases of the junction left unmatched. CDR3 nucleotides: TGCAGTGCTAGTAACAGGGGTTTTCTTGGCTACACCTTC. Protein product: CSASNRGFLGYTF.

The chain uses TRBV5-1 and TRBJ2-5; TRBD2 agrees at 10 bases. The junction had 3 bases not matched to a gene; V was cut back by 2 bases and J by 5 bases. The CDR3 is 14 amino acids. Germline values: CDR1 SGHRS, CDR2 YFSETQ. As DNA, the CDR3 is TGCGCCAGCAGCTTTGGGACTAGCGATGAGACCCAGTACTTC. Protein sequence: CASSFGTSDETQYF.

This clone has a single count. The chain recombines TRBV6-5 with TRBJ1-1; D is perhaps TRBD1 (5 bases). CDR3 length: 13 residues. The germline V gene encodes CDR1 MNHEY and CDR2 SVGAGI. Trimming left V 2 bases short and J 6 bases short, with 10 bases between. CDR3 nucleotide sequence: TGTGCCAGCAGTTACCAGCGGGGGGCTGAAGCTTTCTTT. This gives the protein CASSYQRGAEAFF.

The chain joins TRBV11-2 to TRBJ2-7, with 8 bases aligning to TRBD1. J gave up 5 bases and V 5 bases, and 11 bases lay outside the gene matches. The germline V gene encodes CDR1 SGHAT and CDR2 FQNNGV. The CDR3 consists of 15 residues. CDR3 nucleotide sequence: TGTGCCAGCAGCCCAGAATCAGGGGGCCGGAACGAGCAGTACTTC. It translates to CASSPESGGRNEQYF.

The chain has TRBV6-2 or TRBV6-3 and TRBJ1-5; the D is unclear. Germline CDR1 and CDR2: MNHEY and SVGEGT. V lost 5 bases and J 6 bases, leaving 20 bases between the germline ends. This CDR3 region has 16 residues. The CDR3 DNA follows: TGTGCCAGCAGTACAGACCTTTGGGTAGGCCCTCAGCCCCAGCATTTT. It translates to CASSTDLWVGPQPQHF.

The V gene is TRBV5-1, the J gene TRBJ1-1, with 9 nucleotides matching TRBD1. Germline values: CDR1 SGHRS, CDR2 YFSETQ. The CDR3 covers 13 residues. V gave up 4 bases and J gave up 11 bases; unmatched junction bases: 9. The CDR3 DNA is TGCGCCAGCAGCACGGGACAGGGCCAAGGGGCTTTCTTT. Protein: CASSTGQGQGAFF.

The CDR3 region is CASTSPGGEQYF. The CDR3 bases are TGTGCCAGCACCTCGCCAGGTGGCGAGCAGTACTTC. The chain uses TRBV12-3 or TRBV12-4 and TRBJ2-7; no clear D gene. Trimming removed 7 bases from V and 6 bases from J, with 13 bases in between. This CDR3 spans 12 amino acids.

The chain uses TRBV10-3 and TRBJ1-2; D may be TRBD1 (6 bases). Germline-derived CDR1 and CDR2 are ENHRY and SYGVKD. V lost 2 bases and J 4 bases, leaving 11 bases between the germline ends. The CDR3 totals 14 residues. DNA of the CDR3: TGTGCCATCAGTGAGGCCCCAGGGGTCTATGGCTACACCTTC. Residues: CAISEAPGVYGYTF.

The chain combines TRBV24-1 with TRBJ2-3, with TRBD2 matching over 8 bases. Germline trimming cut 6 bases from V and 5 bases from J; bases unmatched to any gene: 6. This CDR3 has 14 residues. Per germline, CDR1 KGHDR and CDR2 SFDVKD. DNA of the CDR3: TGTGCCACCAGTACTAGCGGTGGTGGAGATACGCAGTATTTT. It is translated as CATSTSGGGDTQYF.

The V gene is TRBV7-2, the J gene TRBJ1-3; TRBD1 agrees at 8 bases. Trimming took 4 bases from V and 0 from J; bases not matched to a gene: 2. CDR1 and CDR2 (germline): SGHTA, FQGNSA. CDR3 size: 15 residues. This CDR3 is CASSYRGSSGNTIYF. CDR3 coding DNA: TGTGCCAGCAGCTACAGGGGGAGCTCTGGAAACACCATATATTTT.

The genes are TRBV29-1 and TRBJ2-7; a weak D match, TRBD2 (6 bases). This CDR3 is built from 15 residues. Germline V gene lookup returns CDR1 SQVTM and CDR2 ANQGSEA. V shed 2 bases and J shed 4 bases, with 18 bases lying between them. CDR3 in amino acids: CSVEISLGAGYEQYF. The CDR3 coding sequence is TGCAGCGTTGAAATAAGTCTCGGGGCGGGATACGAGCAGTACTTC.

The chain links TRBV4-3 to TRBJ1-1, with D unresolved. CDR3 length equals 15 residues. The ends were cut back, 5 bases at V and 2 bases at J, with 15 bases in the middle. Germline V gives CDR1 LGHNA, CDR2 YSLEER. The CDR3 reads CASSIWTGINTEAFF. The CDR3 nucleotides read TGCGCCAGCAGCATTTGGACCGGGATAAACACTGAAGCTTTCTTT.

The V call is TRBV18, the J call TRBJ1-4; 7 nucleotides agree with TRBD1. The V segment lost 4 bases and the J segment 2 bases; nucleotides outside the gene matches: 10. The germline CDR1 and CDR2 sequences are KGHSH and LQKENI. The length of the CDR3 is 17 residues. The CDR3 loop is CASSHRDSGPTNEKLFF. The CDR3 DNA reads TGTGCCAGCTCACACCGGGACAGTGGTCCGACTAATGAAAAACTGTTTTTT.

The chain joins TRBV4-3 to TRBJ2-3, with 15 bases fitting TRBD2. V lost 7 bases, J lost 0 bases, and 14 bases stayed unmatched. The CDR3 consists of 20 residues. CDR1 is LGHNA and CDR2 is YSLEER in the germline V gene. CDR3 nucleotide sequence: TGCGCCAGCAACCCTGGGACTAGCGGGGGGCGGGACACTAGCACAGATACGCAGTATTTT. Encoded protein: CASNPGTSGGRDTSTDTQYF.

The table lists this clone with a count of one. The V call is TRBV6-6, the J call TRBJ2-1; D gene ambiguous. V was clipped by 4 bases and J by 0 bases, with 7 bases between them. The CDR3 contains 14 residues. Germline V gene sequence: CDR1 MNHNY, CDR2 SVGAGI (reference sequence). CDR3 loop: CASSSSVSYNEQFF. The CDR3 region has the DNA TGTGCCAGCAGTTCGTCGGTCTCCTACAATGAGCAGTTCTTC.